Listed below are T cell receptor beta chains from one sample, sequenced in a study of metastatic and nonmetastatic thyroid tumors. TCRdb re-called the PCR reads through MiXCR. The sample shows roughly 34,000 clones, 14% to 15% of them seen only once. The specimen was blood. All receptors derive from a male donor with papillary thyroid cancer or a benign thyroid nodule (not recorded which). Some clones in this sample may be carry-over from other donors' samples. Both conserved end residues are part of each CDR3. D genes are given only for firm matches. Only some rows state a clone size, as once, few, many or a class for expanded clones.

CDR3aa | CDR3nt | v_gene | abundance | d_gene | j_gene
CSARGWAGGEQFF | TGCAGTGCTAGAGGATGGGCGGGAGGTGAGCAGTTCTTC | TRBV20-1 | many | TRBD2 | TRBJ2-1
CASSERGTVLSPLHF | TGTGCCAGCAGTGAACGGGGGACAGTACTGTCACCCCTCCACTTT | TRBV6-1 | - | TRBD1 | TRBJ1-6
CASTDRTESYGYTF | TGTGCCAGCACCGATAGGACGGAAAGCTATGGCTACACCTTC | TRBV12-3/TRBV12-4 | - | - | TRBJ1-2
CASSLVWGTYNEQFF | TGTGCTAGCAGCTTAGTTTGGGGAACCTACAATGAGCAGTTCTTC | TRBV7-7 | many | - | TRBJ2-1
CASSLTALMGETQYF | TGTGCCAGCAGTTTAACGGCACTTATGGGAGAGACCCAGTACTTC | TRBV27 | many | - | TRBJ2-5
CSVHSGRNEQYF | TGCAGTGTCCATAGCGGGCGAAACGAGCAGTACTTC | TRBV20-1 | once | TRBD2 | TRBJ2-7
CASRGLAYEQYF | TGTGCCAGCAGAGGACTTGCCTACGAGCAGTACTTC | TRBV6-1 | few | - | TRBJ2-7
CASNDHIADTQYF | TGTGCCAGCAACGATCATATCGCAGATACGCAGTATTTT | TRBV6-1 | few | - | TRBJ2-3
CASSPRISYEQYF | TGTGCCAGCAGCCCACGGATCTCCTACGAGCAGTACTTC | TRBV27 | many | - | TRBJ2-7
CSAGPQAGGGETQYF | TGCAGTGCTGGGCCCCAAGCGGGAGGGGGAGAGACCCAGTACTTC | TRBV20-1 | many | TRBD2 | TRBJ2-5
CASSIVGSQPQYF | TGTGCCAGCAGTATAGTAGGATCTCAGCCCCAGTATTTT | TRBV28 | - | - | TRBJ2-3
CAISLARPWASVQYF | TGTGCCATCAGTTTAGCGAGACCCTGGGCCTCCGTGCAGTACTTC | TRBV27 | - | - | TRBJ2-7
CASSLGGLALYNEQFF | TGTGCCAGCAGCTTAGGGGGCCTAGCACTCTACAATGAGCAGTTCTTC | TRBV7-8 | many | - | TRBJ2-1
CASSVEAGTYYEQYF | TGTGCCAGCAGCGTAGAGGCGGGGACATACTACGAGCAGTACTTC | TRBV9 | many | - | TRBJ2-7
CASSPRGGREETQYF | TGTGCCAGCAGCCCTAGAGGGGGTAGAGAGGAGACCCAGTACTTC | TRBV7-9 | - | - | TRBJ2-5
CASSEQGAHQPQHF | TGTGCCAGCAGTGAACAGGGGGCGCATCAGCCCCAGCATTTT | TRBV6-1 | - | TRBD1 | TRBJ1-5
CASRGGQGAGELFF | TGTGCCAGCAGGGGGGGACAGGGGGCAGGGGAGCTGTTTTTT | TRBV12-3/TRBV12-4 | - | TRBD1 | TRBJ2-2
CASSVDGTGERNSPLHF | TGCGCCAGCAGCGTGGACGGGACAGGGGAAAGGAACTCACCCCTCCACTTT | TRBV5-1 | many | TRBD1 | TRBJ1-6
CASSYLAGDENEKLFF | TGTGCCAGCAGTTACCTCGCAGGGGATGAGAATGAAAAACTGTTTTTT | TRBV6-6 | many | - | TRBJ1-4
CASRWAMNTEAFF | TGTGCCAGCAGGTGGGCGATGAACACTGAAGCTTTCTTT | TRBV6-1 | many | - | TRBJ1-1
CSARRQGHRQPQHF | TGCAGTGCTAGGCGACAGGGCCACCGACAGCCCCAGCATTTT | TRBV20-1 | - | TRBD1 | TRBJ1-5
CASSPPGTDTQYF | TGTGCCAGCTCACCACCGGGCACAGATACGCAGTATTTT | TRBV18 | many | - | TRBJ2-3
CASSFQRGYNEQFF | TGTGCCAGCAGTTTCCAGCGGGGGTACAATGAGCAGTTCTTC | TRBV28 | many | TRBD2 | TRBJ2-1
CASSLEAGKRDGYTF | TGTGCCAGCAGCTTAGAAGCGGGGAAAAGGGACGGCTACACCTTC | TRBV7-2 | many | - | TRBJ1-2
CASSITPRSQHEQYF | TGTGCCAGCAGCATTACCCCCAGGTCGCAACACGAGCAGTACTTC | TRBV9 | - | - | TRBJ2-7
CASSHTSGGSTDTQYF | TGTGCCAGCAGCCATACTAGCGGGGGGAGCACAGATACGCAGTATTTT | TRBV7-3 | many | TRBD2 | TRBJ2-3
CASSRRQGGNSPLHF | TGTGCCAGCAGCCGACGACAGGGAGGTAATTCACCCCTCCACTTT | TRBV6-1 | medium-sized | TRBD1 | TRBJ1-6
CASRRDPTNEKLFF | TGTGCCAGCAGGAGAGACCCAACTAATGAAAAACTGTTTTTT | TRBV6-2/TRBV6-3 | many | - | TRBJ1-4
CDSSMGWGSWRTNEQYF | TGTGACAGTAGTATGGGTTGGGGGAGCTGGAGGACGAACGAGCAGTACTTC | TRBV19 | - | - | TRBJ2-7
CAISAGYEQYF | TGTGCCATCAGTGCGGGATACGAGCAGTACTTC | TRBV10-3 | many | - | TRBJ2-7
CASSQAQESNEQFF | TGTGCCAGCAGCCAGGCCCAGGAGTCCAATGAGCAGTTCTTC | TRBV3-1 | many | - | TRBJ2-1
CASSLNTWQGHDHTF | TGTGCCAGCAGTTTAAATACCTGGCAGGGTCACGACCACACCTTC | TRBV28 | few | - | TRBJ1-2
CSVRLNAAKNIQYF | TGCAGCGTTCGGTTGAACGCAGCCAAAAACATTCAGTACTTC | TRBV29-1 | many | - | TRBJ2-4
CASSPLTSDSYNEQFF | TGTGCCAGCAGCCCCCTAACTAGCGACTCCTACAATGAGCAGTTCTTC | TRBV11-2 | many | TRBD2 | TRBJ2-1
CASSPSWGSSSGANVLTF | TGTGCCAGCAGCCCCTCTTGGGGTTCGAGCTCTGGGGCCAACGTCCTGACTTTC | TRBV11-2 | - | - | TRBJ2-6
CASSPDPGTDTQYF | TGTGCCAGCTCACCAGACCCGGGCACAGATACGCAGTATTTT | TRBV18 | many | - | TRBJ2-3
CASRSADTQYF | TGTGCCAGCCGATCGGCAGATACGCAGTATTTT | TRBV7-9 | many | - | TRBJ2-3
CASTSSGSSYNEQFF | TGTGCCAGCACCTCAAGCGGGAGTTCCTACAATGAGCAGTTCTTC | TRBV7-2 | many | TRBD2 | TRBJ2-1
CASSERQGGGGNTEAFF | TGTGCCAGCAGTGAGAGGCAGGGTGGTGGGGGGAACACTGAAGCTTTCTTT | TRBV2 | once | - | TRBJ1-1
CASSYLAGGGNEQFF | TGTGCCAGCAGTTATCTAGCGGGAGGGGGCAATGAGCAGTTCTTC | TRBV6-6 | few | TRBD2 | TRBJ2-1
CASKVQGAKNIQYF | TGTGCCAGTAAGGTACAGGGAGCCAAAAACATTCAGTACTTC | TRBV19 | many | - | TRBJ2-4
CATSIDTSGIDTQYF | TGTGCCACCAGCATAGATACCTCAGGGATAGATACGCAGTATTTT | TRBV15 | few | - | TRBJ2-3
CASSFQGAYGYTF | TGTGCCAGCAGTTTTCAGGGGGCCTATGGCTACACCTTC | TRBV28 | many | TRBD1 | TRBJ1-2
CSATFRGQDYGYTF | TGCAGTGCTACCTTCAGGGGGCAGGACTATGGCTACACCTTC | TRBV20-1 | many | TRBD1 | TRBJ1-2
CASSSGTSQHF | TGTGCCAGCAGCTCCGGGACATCCCAGCATTTT | TRBV7-2 | many | - | TRBJ1-5
CSAPRGWDTEAFF | TGCAGTGCCCCGAGGGGGTGGGACACTGAAGCTTTCTTT | TRBV20-1 | many | - | TRBJ1-1
CASSLGTGDTDTQYF | TGTGCCAGCAGCTTAGGTACAGGGGACACAGATACGCAGTATTTT | TRBV11-3 | many | TRBD1 | TRBJ2-3
CSAPEPTRVYGYTF | TGCAGTGCACCAGAACCCACCAGGGTCTATGGCTACACCTTC | TRBV20-1 | many | - | TRBJ1-2
CASSSRTDGYTF | TGTGCCAGCAGTTCGCGGACAGACGGCTACACCTTC | TRBV28 | many | - | TRBJ1-2
CASAHGGNTIYF | TGTGCCAGCGCACATGGAGGAAACACCATATATTTT | TRBV11-2 | many | - | TRBJ1-3
CASSLSQRNRDNAYNEQLF | TGCGCCAGCAGCCTCTCCCAGAGAAACCGGGACAATGCATACAATGAGCAGCTCTTC | TRBV10-1 | - | - | TRBJ2-1
CASYQGRQGGSTGELFF | TGTGCCAGCTACCAAGGGAGGCAGGGAGGGTCCACCGGGGAGCTGTTTTTT | TRBV6-5 | - | TRBD2 | TRBJ2-2
CAWRGQGLNYGYTF | TGTGCCTGGAGAGGACAGGGACTTAACTATGGCTACACCTTC | TRBV30 | - | TRBD1 | TRBJ1-2
CASSPLREHNEQFF | TGTGCCAGCAGCCCCCTCCGGGAGCACAATGAGCAGTTCTTC | TRBV9 | once | - | TRBJ2-1